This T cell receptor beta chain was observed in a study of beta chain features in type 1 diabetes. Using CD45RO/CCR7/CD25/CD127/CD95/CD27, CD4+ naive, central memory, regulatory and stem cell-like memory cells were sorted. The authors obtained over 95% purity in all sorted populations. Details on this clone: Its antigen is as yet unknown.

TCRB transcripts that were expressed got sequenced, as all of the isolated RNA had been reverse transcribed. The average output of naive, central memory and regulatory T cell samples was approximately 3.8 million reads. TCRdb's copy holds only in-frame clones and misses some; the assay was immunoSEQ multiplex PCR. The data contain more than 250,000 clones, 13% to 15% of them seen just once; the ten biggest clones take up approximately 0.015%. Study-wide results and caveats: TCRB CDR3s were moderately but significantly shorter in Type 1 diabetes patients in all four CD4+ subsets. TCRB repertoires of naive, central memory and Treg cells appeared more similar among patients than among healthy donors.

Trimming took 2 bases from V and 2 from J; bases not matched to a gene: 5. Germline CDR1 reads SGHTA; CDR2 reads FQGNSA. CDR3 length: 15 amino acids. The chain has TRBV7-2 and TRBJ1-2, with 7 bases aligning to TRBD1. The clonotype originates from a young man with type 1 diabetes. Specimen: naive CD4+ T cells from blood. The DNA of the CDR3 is TGTGCCAGCAGCTTACAGGGGGACTCGAACTATGGCTACACCTTC. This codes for CASSLQGDSNYGYTF.